Below are 32 T cell receptor beta chains sequenced from a single sample in a study of control samples from healthy donors and cancer patients. Libraries were prepared by immunoSEQ multiplex PCR; TCRdb keeps only in-frame clonotypes and omits some of them. The table lists some 130,000 clones, around 90% of them singletons. Sample: blood. The receptors originated from a man younger than 30 in good health.

The CDR3 spells CASSDAAVYGYTF. In DNA form, the CDR3 reads TGTGCCAGCAGTGATGCAGCAGTCTATGGCTACACCTTC. This chain joins TRBV2 and TRBJ1-2; D is uncertain. The CDR3 totals 13 residues. V shed 3 bases and J shed 4 bases, with 9 bases lying between them. CDR1 is SNHLY, CDR2 FYNNEI, per germline.

CDR3 DNA: TGTGCCAGCAGCCAAGATTCCCCGCTAGCGGGGGGGTTCGATACGCAGTATTTT. Translated, it gives CASSQDSPLAGGFDTQYF. The chain is built from TRBV4-2 and TRBJ2-3; 12 bases map to TRBD2. Germline-derived CDR1 and CDR2 are LGHNA and YNFKEQ. V was pared by 0 bases and J by 6 bases, with 10 bases of the junction left unmatched. The CDR3 runs 18 residues.

About this clone itself: Additional DNA sequences in this sample encode the identical CDR3. The chain uses TRBV7-9 and TRBJ2-7, with 7 bases fitting TRBD1. This CDR3 has 14 residues. Germline V lookup: CDR1 SEHNR, CDR2 FQNEAQ (reference sequence). The junction had 6 bases not matched to a gene; V was cut back by 5 bases and J by 2 bases. This chain's CDR3 is CASSPRDRAYEQYF. CDR3 sequence (DNA): TGTGCCAGCAGCCCCCGAGACAGGGCCTACGAGCAGTACTTC.

This chain connects TRBV5-1 to TRBJ1-2; a possible D gene is TRBD1 (6 bases). The CDR3 is 13 amino acids. The germline V and J ends were trimmed by 4 bases and 4 bases, with 11 bases remaining between them. The germline CDR1 and CDR2 sequences are SGHRS and YFSETQ. The CDR3 is CASSGGAAYGYTF. For the CDR3, the DNA is TGCGCCAGCAGCGGGGGGGCGGCCTATGGCTACACCTTC.

This chain connects TRBV18 to TRBJ2-3, with 9 bases aligning to TRBD2. CDR1 and CDR2 from the germline V gene are KGHSH and LQKENI. V trimming: 5 bases; J trimming: 0 bases; junction bases outside the gene matches: 3. This CDR3 is 15 amino acids long. CDR3 sequence: CASSFGTSSTDTQYF. DNA of the CDR3: TGTGCCAGCTCATTCGGGACTAGCAGCACAGATACGCAGTATTTT.

The chain employs TRBV7-6 and TRBJ1-4; D uncertain. Germline V gene sequence: CDR1 SGHVS, CDR2 FNYEAQ. Trimming stripped 2 bases from V and 0 bases from J, with 7 bases between. This CDR3 has 15 residues. The CDR3 here is CASSLSATTNEKLFF. The CDR3 region has the DNA TGTGCCAGCAGCTTAAGCGCTACAACTAATGAAAAACTGTTTTTT. The whole variable domain, remainder taken from reference TRBV7-6 and TRBJ1-4, is GAGVSQSPRYKVTKRGQDVALRCDPISGHVSLYWYRQALGQGPEFLTYFNYEAQQDKSGLPNDRFSAERPEGSISTLTIQRTEQRDSAMYRCASSLSATTNEKLFFGSGTQLSVL.

The chain uses TRBV4-2 and TRBJ2-7; 8 nucleotides agree with TRBD1. Trimming cost V 4 bases and J 0 bases; bases outside gene matches: 5. Looked up from germline, CDR1 is LGHNA and CDR2 is YNFKEQ. The CDR3 loop spans 15 amino acids. CDR3 sequence (DNA): TGTGCCAGCAGCCCGGGACAGGCAACCTCCTACGAGCAGTACTTC. It translates to CASSPGQATSYEQYF.

The chain couples TRBV27 to TRBJ2-7; the D is unclear. The V gene lost 2 bases and the J gene lost 3 bases, with 11 bases spanning the gap. The CDR3 runs to 14 residues. Germline loops: CDR1 MNHEY, CDR2 SMNVEV (reference sequence). Here the CDR3 reads CASSLEWRYYEQYF. The CDR3 DNA follows: TGTGCCAGCAGTTTAGAATGGCGGTACTACGAGCAGTACTTC.

The CDR3 DNA is TGTGCCAGCAGTTTACGCAGGGGAGAGACCCAGTACTTC. Translated: CASSLRRGETQYF. The chain uses TRBV12-3 or TRBV12-4 and TRBJ2-5; TRBD1 is a possible D gene (6 bases). The CDR3 has 13 amino acids. Trimming removed 2 bases at V and 4 bases at J, with 8 bases between.

The J gene is TRBJ1-2, the V gene TRBV5-1; D remains unclear. Germline CDR1 reads SGHRS; CDR2 reads YFSETQ. Between the trimmed V and J ends, which lost 2 bases and 6 bases, there was a span of 11 bases. The CDR3 has 13 residues. The CDR3 loop reads CASSLAAWDGYTF. In nucleotides, the CDR3 is TGCGCCAGCAGCTTAGCCGCATGGGATGGCTACACCTTC.

Concerning this clone: Compared with germline, one end of the junction differs, possibly owing to a read error. V is TRBV30 and J is TRBJ2-5, with TRBD2 matching 8 bases. Per the germline V gene, CDR1 is GTSNPN and CDR2 is SVGIG (reference sequence). The CDR3 loop spans 15 amino acids. In nucleotides, the CDR3 is TGTGCCTGGAGTAAAGGGGCGGGGGGACAAGAGACCCTGTACTTC. It yields the protein CAWSKGAGGQETLYF.

The chain links TRBV11-3 to TRBJ1-1; D might be TRBD1 (5 bases). The germline V gene encodes CDR1 SGHNT and CDR2 YENEEA. V shed 3 bases and J shed 4 bases, with 9 bases lying between them. The CDR3 has 13 amino acids. Written as DNA, the CDR3 is TGTGCCAGCAGCTTTGACAGTAGCACTGAAGCTTTCTTT. Protein product: CASSFDSSTEAFF.

The chain is built from TRBV6-5 and TRBJ2-1, with D hard to call. Germline-derived CDR1 and CDR2 are MNHEY and SVGAGI. This CDR3 is built from 14 residues. The ends were cut back, 8 bases at V and 0 bases at J, with 11 bases in the middle. As DNA, the CDR3 is TGTGCCAGCTCGGAAGGGTCCTCCTACAATGAGCAGTTCTTC. It translates to CASSEGSSYNEQFF.

The gene calls are TRBV2 and TRBJ1-1; D remains ambiguous. Germline CDR1 and CDR2: SNHLY and FYNNEI. The CDR3 sequence is 13 residues long. V was pared by 3 bases and J by 3 bases, with 8 bases between. CDR3 in amino acids: CASSEAGDTEAFF. CDR3 DNA sequence: TGTGCCAGCAGTGAGGCAGGTGACACTGAAGCTTTCTTT.

The chain carries TRBV23-1 and TRBJ1-4; 7 nucleotides align to TRBD1. TRBV23-1 is designated an ORF whose function remains uncertain. CDR3 length equals 17 residues. The junction had 13 bases not matched to a gene; V was cut back by 0 bases and J by 9 bases. Written as DNA, the CDR3 is TGCGCCAGCAGTCAATCGATCCCCGGGACAGAAACACAAAAACTGTTTTTT. Protein: CASSQSIPGTETQKLFF.

This sequence joins TRBV7-9 and TRBJ2-1; maybe TRBD2 (6 bases). The CDR3 totals 15 residues. Deletions cut 4 bases from V and 8 bases from J, with 18 bases between. Germline values: CDR1 SEHNR, CDR2 FQNEAQ (reference sequence). The CDR3 DNA sequence: TGTGCCAGCAGCTCCCGGACTAAGCGACCTGATGAGCAGTTCTTC. Protein: CASSSRTKRPDEQFF.

This chain connects TRBV2 to TRBJ2-3; D is undetermined. The CDR3 has 11 residues. The V gene's germline CDR1 is SNHLY and CDR2 FYNNEI. V lost 6 bases, J lost 1 base, and 2 bases lay in between. The CDR3 DNA reads TGTGCCAGCAGGGGCACAGATACGCAGTATTTT. Its protein is CASRGTDTQYF.

V and J are TRBV5-1 and TRBJ2-3; 7 bases map to TRBD1. The CDR3 sequence is 16 residues long. V shed 4 bases and J 1 base; nucleotides not matched to a gene: 9. The V gene's germline CDR1 is SGHRS and CDR2 YFSETQ. This CDR3 reads CASSQGRGYGTDTQYF. The CDR3 nucleotides read TGCGCCAGCAGCCAGGGCAGGGGGTACGGCACAGATACGCAGTATTTT.

The chain links TRBV5-1 to TRBJ1-1; possibly TRBD1 for D (6 bases). Germline values: CDR1 SGHRS, CDR2 YFSETQ. V was trimmed by 3 bases and J by 4 bases, leaving 13 bases between them. CDR3 length equals 14 residues. The CDR3 loop is CASSSQGGGTEAFF. The CDR3 DNA is TGCGCCAGCAGCTCTCAGGGAGGGGGCACTGAAGCTTTCTTT. The full variable domain, rest sourced from reference TRBV5-1 and TRBJ1-1, is KAGVTQTPRYLIKTRGQQVTLSCSPISGHRSVSWYQQTPGQGLQFLFEYFSETQRNKGNFPGRFSGRQFSNSRSEMNVSTLELGDSALYLCASSSQGGGTEAFFGQGTRLTVV.

This chain connects TRBV29-1 to TRBJ1-2, with a weak D call TRBD1 (6 bases). The CDR3 extends over 13 amino acids. Looked up from germline, CDR1 is SQVTM and CDR2 is ANQGSEA. V shed 7 bases and J shed 4 bases, with 16 bases lying between them. As DNA, the CDR3 is TGCAGCGCCCGAAGGGCCAGGGGCTATGGCTACACCTTC. Encoded protein: CSARRARGYGYTF.

The chain has TRBV7-9 and TRBJ2-3, with D unresolved. Trimming cost V 4 bases and J 2 bases, with 16 bases left between them. This CDR3 spans 16 amino acids. Germline loops: CDR1 SEHNR, CDR2 FQNEAQ (reference sequence). Here the CDR3 reads CASSSYTTSTTDTQYF. The CDR3 DNA follows: TGTGCCAGCAGCTCATACACTACCTCTACCACAGATACGCAGTATTTT.

The chain has TRBV23-1 and TRBJ1-4, with D tentatively TRBD1 (5 bases). TRBV23-1 is placed among ORFs of uncertain function. Trimming cost V 4 bases and J 2 bases, with 14 bases left between them. This CDR3 is 16 amino acids long. CDR3 residues: CASSLAGGKTNEKLFF. The CDR3 coding sequence is TGCGCCAGCAGTCTGGCCGGGGGAAAGACTAATGAAAAACTGTTTTTT.

The V and J genes are TRBV6-1 and TRBJ2-7; 9 positions match TRBD1. The germline gives CDR1 MNHNS, CDR2 SASEGT. The V segment lost 3 bases and the J segment 6 bases; nucleotides outside the gene matches: 9. The CDR3 runs 15 residues. CDR3 DNA sequence: TGTGCCAGCAGTGATCTTCAAGGGACAGGGATCGAGCAGTACTTC. Translation: CASSDLQGTGIEQYF.

The chain is built from TRBV4-1 and TRBJ2-3, with 9 bases fitting TRBD1. CDR3 length equals 15 residues. Unmatched junction bases numbered 12, after V lost 4 bases and J lost 10 bases. CDR1 and CDR2 from the germline V gene are MGHRA and YSYEKL. The CDR3 DNA reads TGCGCCAGCAGCCCTCTGACGGGACAGGGTTATCCGCAGTATTTT. It specifies CASSPLTGQGYPQYF.

V is TRBV20-1 and J is TRBJ1-5; maybe TRBD1 (5 bases). Trimming removed 3 bases at V and 6 bases at J, with 15 bases between. The germline V gene has CDR1 DFQATT and CDR2 SNEGSKA (reference sequence). CDR3 length: 14 residues. CDR3 residues: CSASTGGNGQPQHF. The DNA for the CDR3 is TGCAGTGCTAGTACCGGGGGGAATGGTCAGCCCCAGCATTTT.

The table lists this clone with a few counts. J is TRBJ2-2 and V is TRBV4-2, with D hard to call. V shed 3 bases and J shed 1 base, with 6 bases lying between them. Germline values: CDR1 LGHNA, CDR2 YNFKEQ. The CDR3 length is 14 residues. The CDR3 sequence is CASSHYLNTGELFF. DNA of the CDR3: TGTGCCAGCAGCCATTACTTGAACACCGGGGAGCTGTTTTTT.

The chain's CDR3 is CASSLTGSLYEQYF. The CDR3 coding sequence is TGTGCCAGCAGTTTAACAGGGTCCCTCTACGAGCAGTACTTC. The chain employs TRBV28 and TRBJ2-7; D is perhaps TRBD1 (6 bases). The germline CDR1 and CDR2 sequences are MDHEN and SYDVKM. This CDR3 has 14 residues. Trimming pared 2 bases from V and 3 bases from J, leaving 11 bases between.

J is TRBJ2-7 and V is TRBV7-9; 15 bases agree with TRBD2. CDR1 is SEHNR and CDR2 is FQNEAQ in the germline V gene (reference sequence). CDR3 size: 16 residues. With 5 bases clipped from V and 2 bases from J, the junction kept 4 bases outside the gene matches. The CDR3 bases are TGTGCCAGCAGCCCATGGACTAGCGGGGGGGCCTACGAGCAGTACTTC. This encodes CASSPWTSGGAYEQYF. The full variable domain, rest sourced from reference TRBV7-9 and TRBJ2-7, is DTGVSQNPRHKITKRGQNVTFRCDPISEHNRLYWYRQTLGQGPEFLTYFQNEAQLEKSRLLSDRFSAERPKGSFSTLEIQRTEQGDSAMYLCASSPWTSGGAYEQYFGPGTRLTVT.

The rearrangement links TRBV4-2 to TRBJ1-6, with D possibly TRBD1 on 5 matching bases. The ends were cut back, 3 bases at V and 7 bases at J, with 10 bases in the middle. Germline CDR1 is LGHNA and CDR2 is YNFKEQ. The length of the CDR3 is 14 residues. For the CDR3, the DNA is TGTGCCAGCAGCCAGGGACTACTGAATTCACCCCTCCACTTT. Its translation is CASSQGLLNSPLHF.

CDR3 nucleotides: TGTGCCTGGACACGAGGGACTAGCGGGGTCTACGAGCAGTACTTC. Translated, it gives CAWTRGTSGVYEQYF. The V call is TRBV30, the J call TRBJ2-7; 13 bases line up with TRBD2. Trimming cost V 4 bases and J 3 bases; bases outside gene matches: 6. Germline CDR1 reads GTSNPN; CDR2 reads SVGIG (reference sequence). This CDR3 spans 15 amino acids.

The chain combines TRBV2 with TRBJ2-2; no reliable D call. The CDR3 is 13 residues long. V was trimmed by 6 bases and J by 1 base, leaving 6 bases between them. Germline V gives CDR1 SNHLY, CDR2 FYNNEI. This CDR3 is CASSPENTGELFF. CDR3 bases: TGTGCCAGCAGCCCCGAGAACACCGGGGAGCTGTTTTTT.

The V and J genes are TRBV12-3 or TRBV12-4 and TRBJ2-3; D remains ambiguous. V lost 3 bases to trimming and J lost 3 bases, with 7 bases between them. The CDR3 has 13 residues. The CDR3 region has the DNA TGTGCCAGCAGTTTTCTCTCGACAGATACGCAGTATTTT. Protein product: CASSFLSTDTQYF.